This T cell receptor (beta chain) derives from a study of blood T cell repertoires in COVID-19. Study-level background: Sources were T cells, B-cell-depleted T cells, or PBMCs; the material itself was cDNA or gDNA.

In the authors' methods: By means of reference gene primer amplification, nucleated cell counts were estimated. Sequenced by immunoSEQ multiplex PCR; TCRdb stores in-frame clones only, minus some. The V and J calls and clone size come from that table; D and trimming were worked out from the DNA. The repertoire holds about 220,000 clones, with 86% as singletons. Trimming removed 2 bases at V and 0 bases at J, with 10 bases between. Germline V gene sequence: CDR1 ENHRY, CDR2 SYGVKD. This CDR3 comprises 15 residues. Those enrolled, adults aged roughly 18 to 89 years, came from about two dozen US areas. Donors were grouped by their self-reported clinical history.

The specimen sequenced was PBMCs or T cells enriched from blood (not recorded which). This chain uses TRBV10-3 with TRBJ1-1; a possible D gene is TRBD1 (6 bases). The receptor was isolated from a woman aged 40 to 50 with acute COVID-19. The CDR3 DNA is TGTGCCATCAGTGAGGCGACAGGTGTGAACACTGAAGCTTTCTTT. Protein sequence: CAISEATGVNTEAFF.